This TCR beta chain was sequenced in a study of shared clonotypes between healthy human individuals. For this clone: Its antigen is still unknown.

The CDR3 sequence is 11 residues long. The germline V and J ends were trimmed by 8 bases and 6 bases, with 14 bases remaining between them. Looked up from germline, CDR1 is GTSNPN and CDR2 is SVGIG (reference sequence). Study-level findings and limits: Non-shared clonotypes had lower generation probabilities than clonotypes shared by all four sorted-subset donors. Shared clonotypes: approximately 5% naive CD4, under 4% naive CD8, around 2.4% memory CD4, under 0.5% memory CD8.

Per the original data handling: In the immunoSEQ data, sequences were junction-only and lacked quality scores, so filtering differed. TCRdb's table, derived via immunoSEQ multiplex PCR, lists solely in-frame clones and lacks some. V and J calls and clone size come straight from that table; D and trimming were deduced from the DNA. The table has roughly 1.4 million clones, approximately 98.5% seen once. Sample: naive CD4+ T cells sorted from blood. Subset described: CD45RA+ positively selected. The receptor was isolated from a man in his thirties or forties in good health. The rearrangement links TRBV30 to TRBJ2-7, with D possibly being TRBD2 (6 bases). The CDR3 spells CAHDGGVEQYF. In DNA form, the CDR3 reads TGTGCCCACGACGGGGGTGTCGAGCAGTACTTC.